The 25 T cell receptor delta chains presented below share a single source sample, sequenced in a study of gamma-delta chains in newborns, infants, children. TCRdb re-called the reads through CATT. Found here are more than 3,000 delta-chain clones, approximately 4.3% of them singletons; the top ten hold about 5.6%. Source material: blood. The receptor source for this set is a child who was a newborn, infant or young child, either healthy, febrile or measles-vaccinated (not recorded which).

This clone qualifies as medium-sized. Distinct nucleotide sequences in the sample also encode this CDR3. This chain uses TRDV2 with TRDJ1; possibly TRDD3 for D (6 bases). CDR3 length: 16 residues. Germline CDR1 reads GEAIGNYY; CDR2 reads EKD. Between the trimmed V and J ends, which lost 0 bases and 0 bases, there was a span of 13 bases. The CDR3 is CACDTVGGDDTDKLIF. CDR3 coding DNA: TGTGCCTGTGACACCGTAGGAGGGGATGACACCGATAAACTCATCTTT.

This clone showed up just a few times. A much more abundant neighbour one base away suggests this may be a read error. The V call is TRDV2, the J call TRDJ1; TRDD3 agrees at 7 bases. The V gene's germline CDR1 is GEAIGNYY and CDR2 EKD. This CDR3 region has 15 residues. The CDR3 is CACDPWGTHTDRLIF. The CDR3, as DNA: TGTGCCTGTGACCCATGGGGGACCCACACCGATAGACTCATCTTT.

Turning to this clone: It may be a read error: a sequence one base away is much more abundant. The rearrangement links TRDV2 to TRDJ1; 10 nucleotides line up with TRDD3. This CDR3 region has 20 residues. Losses at the gene ends were 6 bases for V and 0 bases for J; bases not matched to a gene: 21. Germline V gives CDR1 GEAIGNYY, CDR2 EKD. CDR3 nucleotide sequence: TGTGCCTGTAACTCCCTCCAAAATACTGGGGGATCCGGGTACACCGATAAACTCATCTTT. This translates into CACNSLQNTGGSGYTDKLIF.

This clone was detected a few times. The gene calls are TRDV2 and TRDJ1; D is uncertain. CDR1 and CDR2 (germline): GEAIGNYY, EKD. Trimming removed 0 bases from V and 3 bases from J, with 16 bases in between. The CDR3 runs to 16 residues. The CDR3 is CACDTVDPITADKLIF. CDR3 nucleotides: TGTGCCTGTGACACCGTAGACCCCATAACCGCCGATAAACTCATCTTT.

This clone was counted between two and nine times. TCRdb's protein for this DNA is that of a much larger clone and differs from the translation at residue 13, likely a read error; the protein shown is the DNA translation. The rearrangement uses TRDV2 and TRDJ1, with 7 bases lining up with TRDD3. The germline V gene encodes CDR1 GEAIGNYY and CDR2 EKD. CDR3 length equals 15 residues. The CDR3 region is CACDTLGMNTDKPIF. CDR3 nucleotide sequence: TGTGCCTGTGACACACTGGGGATGAACACCGATAAACCCATCTTT.

For this clone: This CDR3 is also generated by other DNA sequences in the sample. This chain connects TRDV2 to TRDJ3, with 13 bases that match TRDD3. The V and J ends lost 0 bases and 0 bases, in that order; junction bases with no gene match: 7. The CDR3 consists of 21 residues. Germline CDR1 reads GEAIGNYY; CDR2 reads EKD. The CDR3 coding sequence is TGTGCCTGTGACACCGTACTGGGGGATACGCCGAGCTCCTGGGACACCCGACAGATGTTTTTC. This gives the protein CACDTVLGDTPSSWDTRQMFF.

In the case of this clone: A much larger clone sits a single nucleotide away, making a read error possible. Other nucleotide sequences from this sample produce the same CDR3. The CDR3 DNA sequence: TGCGCCTGTGACACTCTGGGGGATACTTTGGACACCGATAAACTCATCTTT. Its protein is CACDTLGDTLDTDKLIF. This chain connects TRDV2 to TRDJ1; 11 nucleotides line up with TRDD3. Germline-derived CDR1 and CDR2 are GEAIGNYY and EKD. This CDR3 is built from 17 residues.

J is TRDJ1 and V is TRDV1; D is unclear. This CDR3 comprises 17 residues. Trimming removed 1 base from V and 0 bases from J, with 15 bases in between. Germline-derived CDR1 and CDR2 are TSWWSYY and QGS. The DNA of the CDR3 is TGTGCTCTTGGGGAACAATTCTTGTCCCGGTACACCGATAAACTCATCTTT. This codes for CALGEQFLSRYTDKLIF.

The rearrangement links TRDV2 to TRDJ1; 10 positions match TRDD3. The germline CDR1 and CDR2 sequences are GEAIGNYY and EKD. CDR3 length: 18 residues. Trimming cost V 2 bases and J 3 bases; bases outside gene matches: 14. In DNA form, the CDR3 reads TGTGCCTGTGACATTTTGGGGGATACTAGCCCGGACTCCGATAAACTCATCTTT. Translating it yields CACDILGDTSPDSDKLIF.

In regard to this clone: Possible read error: a much larger clone is one base away. The chain links TRDV2 to TRDJ3, with a tentative D call TRDD3 (5 bases). The CDR3 has 21 amino acids. Germline CDR1 GEAIGNYY, CDR2 EKD. CDR3 nucleotides: TGTGCCTGTGACACGCCCGGGGGTACACCAGGGAGCTCCTGGGACACCCGACGGATGTTTTTC. Amino acids: CACDTPGGTPGSSWDTRRMFF.

This clone was seen more than once but under ten times. It may be a read error: a sequence one base away is much more abundant. This CDR3 is also generated by other DNA sequences in the sample. The DNA of the CDR3 is TGTGCCTGTGACACTATCCCCCCGAGACTGGGGGATACTTTGACAGCACAACTCTTCTTC. This encodes CACDTIPPRLGDTLTAQLFF. The rearrangement uses TRDV2 and TRDJ2; TRDD3 agrees at 12 bases. From germline, CDR1 is GEAIGNYY and CDR2 EKD. The CDR3 has 20 amino acids.

This clone appeared a few times. A much larger clone is a single base away; this may be a read error. The V gene is TRDV2, the J gene TRDJ1; TRDD3 matches at 7 bases. This CDR3 region has 18 residues. The V and J ends lost 0 bases and 0 bases, in that order; junction bases with no gene match: 12. The germline V gene has CDR1 GEAIGNYY and CDR2 EKD. The CDR3 DNA reads TGTGCCTGTGACACCGTGACGACGGGGGATTTGTACACCGATAAACTCATCTTT. It is translated as CACDTVTTGDLYTDKLIF.

Points on this clone: This sequence may be a read error, since a much larger clone differs from it by one base. This chain connects TRDV2 to TRDJ3; 7 bases align to TRDD3. Trimming took 0 bases from V and 5 from J; bases not matched to a gene: 9. Germline values: CDR1 GEAIGNYY, CDR2 EKD. The CDR3 has 18 amino acids. CDR3 nucleotides: TGTGCCTGTGACACCGTAACTGGGGAGTCCCGGGACACCCGACAGATGTTTTTC. This codes for CACDTVTGESRDTRQMFF.

This clone was detected a few times. A single base separates this from a much larger clone, so it may be a read error. The chain links TRDV2 to TRDJ1; 8 nucleotides line up with TRDD3. Germline CDR1 GEAIGNYY, CDR2 EKD. The CDR3 is 20 amino acids. Unmatched junction bases numbered 20, after V lost 3 bases and J lost 0 bases. The CDR3, as DNA: TGTGCCTGTGACCCCTTAATCAACGGGATACGCCCCACACACACCGATAAACTCATCTTT. It yields the protein CACDPLINGIRPTHTDKLIF.

V gene TRDV2 combines with J gene TRDJ1, with 10 bases matching TRDD3. This CDR3 has 14 amino acids. Unmatched junction bases numbered 7, after V lost 3 bases and J lost 7 bases. Germline V lookup: CDR1 GEAIGNYY, CDR2 EKD. Here the CDR3 DNA reads TGTGCCTGTGACCCGCTGGGGGATAGAGGTAAACTCATCTTT. It is translated as CACDPLGDRGKLIF.

This sequence joins TRDV2 and TRDJ1, with D possibly TRDD3 on 5 matching bases. Germline V gene data show CDR1 as GEAIGNYY and CDR2 as EKD. CDR3 length: 21 amino acids. V lost 0 bases, J lost 0 bases, and 28 bases lay in between. In nucleotides, the CDR3 is TGTGCCTGTGACACCGAATACGGCTCGGGGGTCCCGTTAAAGAACACCGATAAACTCATCTTT. Translating it yields CACDTEYGSGVPLKNTDKLIF.

Remarks on this clone: A read error may be the cause here, since a much bigger clone is one base away. The chain couples TRDV2 to TRDJ1, with 7 nucleotides matching TRDD3. Germline V gene lookup returns CDR1 GEAIGNYY and CDR2 EKD. The CDR3 is made up of 18 amino acids. DNA for the CDR3: TGTGCCTGTGACGGACTCCACTCAGTGGATACGTACACCGATAAACCCATCTTT. Translating gives CACDGLHSVDTYTDKPIF.

A word on this clone: This may stem from a read error, because a much larger clone lies one nucleotide away. The V and J genes are TRDV2 and TRDJ3; possibly TRDD2 for D (5 bases). V lost 3 bases and J 0 bases, leaving 20 bases between the germline ends. Per the germline V gene, CDR1 is GEAIGNYY and CDR2 is EKD. The CDR3 covers 20 residues. CDR3 residues: CACDASGTSSRSWDTRQMFF. The CDR3 nucleotides are TGTGCCTGTGACGCCTCCGGGACATCTTCCCGCTCCTGGGACACCCGACAGATGTTTTTC.

This clone has a handful of counts. A much larger clone differs by one base, so this may be a read error. The chain links TRDV2 to TRDJ2; TRDD3 agrees at 8 bases. Germline loops: CDR1 GEAIGNYY, CDR2 EKD. The CDR3 runs to 18 residues. CDR3: CACDPLGDALLMTAQPFF. CDR3 DNA sequence: TGTGCCTGTGACCCGCTGGGGGACGCACTCCTTATGACAGCACAACCCTTCTTT.

By its share, this clone is medium-sized. V and J are TRDV2 and TRDJ1, with D possibly TRDD3 on 6 matching bases. Germline V gene lookup returns CDR1 GEAIGNYY and CDR2 EKD. The germline V and J ends were trimmed by 0 bases and 0 bases, with 10 bases remaining between them. This CDR3 region has 15 residues. CDR3 sequence (DNA): TGTGCCTGTGACACCGTGGGGGCCGACACCGATAAACTCATCTTT. It translates to CACDTVGADTDKLIF.

This clone has only a few counts. This sequence is one base from a far larger clone and is likely a read error. The genes are TRDV2 and TRDJ1; 7 bases map to TRDD3. CDR1 and CDR2 (germline): GEAIGNYY, EKD. This CDR3 contains 18 residues. Trimming at V came to 4 bases and at J to 2 bases, leaving 18 bases not matched to a gene. The CDR3: CACEPLTGEPRTTDKLIF. In nucleotides, the CDR3 is TGTGCCTGTGAACCCCTTACTGGGGAGCCTAGGACTACCGATAAACTCATCTTT.

Details on this clone: A much more abundant neighbour one base away suggests this may be a read error. The identical CDR3 is also encoded by other nucleotide sequences in the sample. This chain uses TRDV2 with TRDJ1, with a possible D match to TRDD3 (6 bases). CDR3 length equals 16 residues. CDR1 GEAIGNYY and CDR2 EKD come from the germline V gene. The CDR3 DNA sequence: TGTGCCTGTGACACCCTAGGGGGACGTGACACCGATAAACTCATCTTC. It codes for CACDTLGGRDTDKLIF.

This clone is labeled as medium-sized. The chain couples TRDV2 to TRDJ3; the D gene is possibly TRDD3 (5 bases). This CDR3 has 18 amino acids. Germline V gene lookup returns CDR1 GEAIGNYY and CDR2 EKD. V shed 3 bases and J shed 0 bases, with 14 bases lying between them. The CDR3 loop reads CACDSGGPSSWDTRQMFF. CDR3 bases: TGTGCCTGTGACTCCGGGGGCCCTAGCTCCTGGGACACCCGACAGATGTTTTTC.

Of note for this clone: A single base separates this from a much larger clone, so it may be a read error. The chain links TRDV2 to TRDJ1; D is uncertain. CDR3 length equals 14 residues. CDR1 is GEAIGNYY, CDR2 EKD, per germline. Trimming left V 3 bases short and J 1 base short, with 11 bases between. The CDR3, as DNA: TGTGCCTGTGACCTTCTTGGGCCCACCGATAAACTCATCTTT. Its translation is CACDLLGPTDKLIF.

This clone was detected only a few times. A read error is possible here, since a much larger clone lies one base away. CDR3 sequence (DNA): TGTGCCTGTGACATACTGGGGGATACGAAAAGCTCCCGGGACACCCGACAGATGTTTTTC. Translation gives CACDILGDTKSSRDTRQMFF. The J gene is TRDJ3, the V gene TRDV2; 13 bases map to TRDD3. The CDR3 sequence is 20 residues long. Germline-derived CDR1 and CDR2 are GEAIGNYY and EKD.